A single sample gave rise to the 18 T cell receptor beta chains below, sequenced in a study of CD8+ T cells in alopecia areata. The sample's treatment: oral pan-JAK inhibitor, 5-10 mg twice daily. Once RNA had been extracted, it was reverse transcribed into cDNA to act as the sequencing template. The table came from immunoSEQ multiplex PCR; TCRdb's copy has only in-frame clones and leaves some out. The repertoire holds approximately 160,000 clones, with less than 70% as singletons. The sequencing used CD4+ T cells sorted from blood, collected at week 24, from a patient treated with tofacitinib. The source is a human donor with alopecia areata.

The J gene is TRBJ2-7, the V gene TRBV11-3; D is perhaps TRBD2 (5 bases). The germline CDR1 and CDR2 sequences are SGHNT and YENEEA. With 1 base removed from V and 3 bases from J, the gap between germline ends came to 10 bases. The CDR3 has 14 amino acids. The CDR3 nucleotides are TGTGCCAGCAGCTTAGCGGGGTTGGACTACGAGCAGTACTTC. This translates into CASSLAGLDYEQYF.

This clone occurred a few times. One end of the junction varies from germline; a read error may be responsible. The DNA for the CDR3 is TGTGCCAGCAGCCAAGATACAGCCACCCCCCTTAACTTT. Translating gives CASSQDTATPLNF. The rearrangement joins TRBV4-2 to TRBJ1-6; D call uncertain. From germline, CDR1 is LGHNA and CDR2 YNFKEQ. This CDR3 is built from 13 residues.

The chain joins TRBV29-1 to TRBJ1-1; TRBD1 is a possible D gene (5 bases). CDR1 and CDR2 from the germline V gene are SQVTM and ANQGSEA. The CDR3 runs 12 residues. V was shortened by 4 bases and J by 0 bases, with 6 bases between the two germline ends. CDR3 sequence (DNA): TGCAGCGTTGGCAGGGTGAACACTGAAGCTTTCTTT. Translation: CSVGRVNTEAFF. Together with reference TRBV29-1 and TRBJ1-1, the CDR3 gives the full variable domain: SAVISQKPSRDICQRGTSLTIQCQVDSQVTMMFWYRQQPGQSLTLIATANQGSEATYESGFVIDKFPISRPNLTFSTLTVSNMSPEDSSIYLCSVGRVNTEAFFGQGTRLTVV.

V usage is TRBV5-6 and J usage is TRBJ1-1; 9 bases fit TRBD1. Germline assignment: CDR1 SGHDT and CDR2 YYEEEE. After removal of 6 bases from V and 3 bases from J, the junction contained 9 bases not matched to a gene. This CDR3 comprises 15 residues. Here the CDR3 reads CASTRLRDRDTEAFF. The CDR3, as DNA: TGTGCCAGCACCAGACTCCGGGACAGGGACACTGAAGCTTTCTTT. Combining the CDR3 with reference TRBV5-6 and TRBJ1-1 gives the whole variable domain DAGVTQSPTHLIKTRGQQVTLRCSPKSGHDTVSWYQQALGQGPQFIFQYYEEEERQRGNFPDRFSGHQFPNYSSELNVNALLLGDSALYLCASTRLRDRDTEAFFGQGTRLTVV.

This chain uses TRBV4-1 with TRBJ2-3, with 8 bases lining up with TRBD2. V was pared by 3 bases and J by 2 bases, with 7 bases of the junction left unmatched. Per germline, CDR1 MGHRA and CDR2 YSYEKL. CDR3 size: 16 residues. The CDR3 protein is CASSQFSGGPTDTQYF. The CDR3 bases are TGCGCCAGCAGCCAGTTCAGCGGGGGCCCCACAGATACGCAGTATTTT.

In the case of this clone: Other DNA sequences within the sample encode an identical CDR3. V is TRBV7-9 and J is TRBJ2-5; D gene uncertain. The germline CDR1 and CDR2 sequences are SEHNR and FQNEAQ (reference sequence). V was clipped by 5 bases and J by 5 bases, with 6 bases between them. This CDR3 spans 11 amino acids. The CDR3: CASSSGETQYF. The CDR3, as DNA: TGTGCCAGCAGCAGTGGGGAGACCCAGTACTTC. The whole variable domain, remainder taken from reference TRBV7-9 and TRBJ2-5, is DTGVSQNPRHKITKRGQNVTFRCDPISEHNRLYWYRQTLGQGPEFLTYFQNEAQLEKSRLLSDRFSAERPKGSFSTLEIQRTEQGDSAMYLCASSSGETQYFGPGTRLLVL.

In DNA, the CDR3 is TGCAGCGCCCGGGGGCTAGCCGTGGATACGCAGTATTTT. Translation gives CSARGLAVDTQYF. This chain links TRBV29-1 with TRBJ2-3; D tentatively fits TRBD1 or TRBD2 (6 bases each). The CDR3 spans 13 residues. Germline CDR1 is SQVTM and CDR2 is ANQGSEA. V was trimmed by 7 bases and J by 6 bases, leaving 17 bases between them.

The rearrangement links TRBV4-1 to TRBJ1-1; D gene ambiguous. Trimming pared 1 base from V and 10 bases from J, leaving 13 bases between. Germline V lookup: CDR1 MGHRA, CDR2 YSYEKL. The CDR3 sequence is 13 residues long. CDR3 amino acids: CASSQVRGLRAFF. The CDR3 nucleotides read TGCGCCAGCAGCCAAGTGCGGGGATTGAGAGCTTTCTTT.

This clone came up a few times. The rearrangement links TRBV29-1 to TRBJ2-2, with D possibly matching TRBD2 (5 bases). The germline V and J ends were trimmed by 4 bases and 5 bases, with 14 bases remaining between them. This CDR3 comprises 14 residues. CDR1 is SQVTM and CDR2 is ANQGSEA in the germline V gene. DNA of the CDR3: TGCAGCGTTGGGTTAAGGACGGGAACCGGGGAGCTGTTTTTT. Translation: CSVGLRTGTGELFF.

In this sample, this clone turned up a few times. The chain has TRBV27 and TRBJ1-1, with a tentative D call TRBD1 (6 bases). Trimming removed 10 bases from V and 5 bases from J, with 17 bases in between. The CDR3 has 13 amino acids. In germline, CDR1 is MNHEY, CDR2 SMNVEV (reference sequence). The CDR3 loop reads CATRGSGYTEAFF. In DNA form, the CDR3 reads TGTGCCACCAGGGGTTCTGGGTATACTGAAGCTTTCTTT.

This clone was recorded a few times. V and J are TRBV23-1 and TRBJ1-1; D is undetermined. Being an ORF, TRBV23-1 has a function that is uncertain. V was clipped by 11 bases and J by 3 bases, with 16 bases between them. The CDR3 is 13 amino acids. Here the CDR3 reads CARDLSRDTEAFF. CDR3 nucleotide sequence: TGCGCCCGAGATTTGTCTCGGGACACTGAAGCTTTCTTT.

The CDR3: CASSFRGSAEAFF. The CDR3 region has the DNA TGCGCCAGCAGCTTTCGGGGGTCGGCTGAAGCTTTCTTT. This chain connects TRBV5-1 to TRBJ1-1, with a tentative D call TRBD1 (5 bases). Trimming cost V 2 bases and J 6 bases, with 11 bases left between them. The CDR3 consists of 13 residues. CDR1 SGHRS and CDR2 YFSETQ come from the germline V gene.

This clone was seen only a few times. The chain's CDR3 is CASSLGQIYEQYF. For the CDR3, the DNA is TGTGCCAGCAGTCTGGGACAGATCTACGAGCAGTACTTC. The J gene is TRBJ2-7, the V gene TRBV2, with TRBD1 matching over 7 bases. The CDR3 is 13 residues long. J gave up 3 bases and V 5 bases, and 4 bases lay outside the gene matches. Per germline, CDR1 SNHLY and CDR2 FYNNEI. The full variable domain, in which reference TRBV2 and TRBJ2-7 provide the parts outside the CDR3, is EPEVTQTPSHQVTQMGQEVILRCVPISNHLYFYWYRQILGQKVEFLVSFYNNEISEKSEIFDDQFSVERPDGSNFTLKIRSTKLEDSAMYFCASSLGQIYEQYFGPGTRLTVT.

This clone occurred many times. Other DNA sequences in this sample translate to the same CDR3. The CDR3 region is CASRPGQGPSGELFF. DNA of the CDR3: TGTGCCAGCAGACCAGGACAGGGTCCCTCCGGGGAGCTGTTTTTT. V is TRBV6-5 and J is TRBJ2-2, with 8 bases aligning to TRBD1. Germline CDR1 reads MNHEY; CDR2 reads SVGAGI. The CDR3 is made up of 15 amino acids. Germline trimming cut 6 bases from V and 6 bases from J; bases unmatched to any gene: 9.

CDR3: CASSVEPDLLGNQPQHF. The CDR3 DNA reads TGTGCCAGCAGCGTCGAGCCGGACCTTTTAGGAAATCAGCCCCAGCATTTT. The chain links TRBV9 to TRBJ1-5, with D hard to call. This CDR3 has 17 residues. V was shortened by 2 bases and J by 4 bases, with 19 bases between the two germline ends. The V gene's germline CDR1 is SGDLS and CDR2 YYNGEE.

The CDR3, as DNA: TGTGCCAGCAGTTACAACAAGTACGAGCAGTACTTC. It translates to CASSYNKYEQYF. The J gene is TRBJ2-7, the V gene TRBV6-5; D not certain. V was shortened by 2 bases and J by 4 bases, with 6 bases between the two germline ends. Germline CDR1 is MNHEY and CDR2 is SVGAGI. There are 12 residues in the CDR3.

To note about this clone: This CDR3 is also generated by other DNA sequences in the sample. V and J are TRBV2 and TRBJ2-5; D not resolved. The CDR3 runs to 10 residues. Trimming left V 3 bases short and J 5 bases short, with 1 base between. From germline, CDR1 is SNHLY and CDR2 FYNNEI. The CDR3 spells CASSEETQYF. As DNA, the CDR3 is TGTGCCAGCAGTGAGGAGACCCAGTACTTC. Full variable domain (rest looked up from reference TRBV2 and TRBJ2-5): EPEVTQTPSHQVTQMGQEVILRCVPISNHLYFYWYRQILGQKVEFLVSFYNNEISEKSEIFDDQFSVERPDGSNFTLKIRSTKLEDSAMYFCASSEETQYFGPGTRLLVL.

In its sample, this clone was seen a few times. The rearrangement uses TRBV29-1 and TRBJ2-5, with a weak D call TRBD1 (5 bases). Deletions cut 5 bases from V and 5 bases from J, with 15 bases between. CDR1 and CDR2 (germline): SQVTM, ANQGSEA. The CDR3 length is 13 residues. The DNA for the CDR3 is TGCAGCGTTCACCCGTCAGGGCGGGAGACCCAGTACTTC. Its translation: CSVHPSGRETQYF.